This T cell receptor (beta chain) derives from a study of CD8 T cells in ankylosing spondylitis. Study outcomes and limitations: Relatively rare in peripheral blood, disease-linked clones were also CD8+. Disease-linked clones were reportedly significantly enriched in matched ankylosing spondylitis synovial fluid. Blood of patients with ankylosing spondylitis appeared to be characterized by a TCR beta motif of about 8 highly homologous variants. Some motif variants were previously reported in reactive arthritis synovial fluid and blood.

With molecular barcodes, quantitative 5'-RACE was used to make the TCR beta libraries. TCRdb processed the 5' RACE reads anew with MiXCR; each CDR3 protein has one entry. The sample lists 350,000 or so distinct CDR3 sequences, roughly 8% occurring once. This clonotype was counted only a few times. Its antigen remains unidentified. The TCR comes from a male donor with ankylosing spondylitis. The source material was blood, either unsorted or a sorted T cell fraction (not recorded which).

The CDR3 DNA is TGTGCCAGCAGTCCATCCGGACAGGGGATCTGGCAGCCCCAGCATTTT. Its translation: CASSPSGQGIWQPQHF. The chain uses TRBV6-1 and TRBJ1-5; 9 nucleotides align to TRBD1. CDR3 length: 16 residues. V trimming: 5 bases; J trimming: 7 bases; junction bases outside the gene matches: 12. CDR1 and CDR2 (germline): MNHNS, SASEGT.